The entry that follows covers one T cell receptor beta chain sequence. The sample comes from a study of blood T cell repertoires in COVID-19. Study-wide context: Some COVID-19 samples were acute and others convalescent; all came from the United States, Italy and Spain. T cells, B-cell-depleted T cells, or PBMCs provided the cDNA or gDNA that served as material.

Study processing details: Estimation of nucleated cell counts was performed using reference gene primer amplification. The data were produced by immunoSEQ multiplex PCR, yet TCRdb's version contains in-frame clones alone and is incomplete. V, J and clone size reflect that table, while D and trimming were determined from the DNA. In the table there are roughly 64,000 clones, more than 75% of which are singletons. The germline gives CDR1 LGHDT, CDR2 YNNKEL (reference sequence). Deletions cut 6 bases from V and 11 bases from J, with 17 bases between. The CDR3 has 14 amino acids. This clonotype was sampled from a man aged 50 to 60 with active COVID-19. J is TRBJ1-6 and V is TRBV3-1 (or the pseudogene TRBV3-2); D is unresolved. Sequenced material: peripheral blood. The CDR3: CASSSGPYPAPLHF. The CDR3 DNA reads TGTGCCAGCAGTTCCGGTCCCTACCCCGCACCCCTCCACTTT.